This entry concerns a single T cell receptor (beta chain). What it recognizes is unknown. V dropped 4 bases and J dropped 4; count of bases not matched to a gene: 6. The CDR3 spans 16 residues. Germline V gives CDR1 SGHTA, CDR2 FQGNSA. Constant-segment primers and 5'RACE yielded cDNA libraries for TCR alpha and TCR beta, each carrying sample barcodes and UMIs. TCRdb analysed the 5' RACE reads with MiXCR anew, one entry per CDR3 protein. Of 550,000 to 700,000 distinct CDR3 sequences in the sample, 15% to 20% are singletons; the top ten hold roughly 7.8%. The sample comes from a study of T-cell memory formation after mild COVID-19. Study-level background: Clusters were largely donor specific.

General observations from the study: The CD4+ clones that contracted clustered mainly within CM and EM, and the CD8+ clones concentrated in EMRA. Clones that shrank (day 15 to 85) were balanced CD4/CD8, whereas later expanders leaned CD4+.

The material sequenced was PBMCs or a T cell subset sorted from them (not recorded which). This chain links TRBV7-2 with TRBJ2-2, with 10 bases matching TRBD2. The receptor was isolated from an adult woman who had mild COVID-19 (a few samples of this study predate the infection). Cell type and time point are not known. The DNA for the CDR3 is TGTGCCAGCAGCTCGTCTAGCGGGGGTGGCACCGGGGAGCTGTTTTTT. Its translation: CASSSSSGGGTGELFF. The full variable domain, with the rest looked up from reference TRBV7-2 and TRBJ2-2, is GAGVSQSPSNKVTEKGKDVELRCDPISGHTALYWYRQSLGQGLEFLIYFQGNSAPDKSGLPSDRFSAERTGGSVSTLTIQRTQQEDSAVYLCASSSSSGGGTGELFFGEGSRLTVL.